Included here is one TCR beta chain sequence, with context. This entry is derived from a study of T cell changes during pregnancy in multiple sclerosis. Generated by immunoSEQ multiplex PCR, the TCRdb table keeps only in-frame clones and is missing some. Counted here are fewer than 85,000 clones, 94% occurring once; the ten biggest clones make up about 2.3%. The CDR3 consists of 15 residues. V dropped 9 bases and J dropped 0 bases, with 14 bases sitting between them. In germline, CDR1 is MNHEY, CDR2 SVGAGI. Source: peripheral blood, taken in the third trimester of pregnancy. This chain connects TRBV6-5 to TRBJ1-4; D is unresolved. The source of this sequence is a female donor with multiple sclerosis, enrolled in a pregnancy study. CDR3 DNA sequence: TGTGCCAGTTCGCGGTCGTTTGCAACTAATGAAAAACTGTTTTTT. Amino acids: CASSRSFATNEKLFF.